This TCR beta chain stems from a study of blood T cell repertoires in COVID-19. This CDR3 region has 15 residues. V was trimmed by 1 base and J by 0 bases, leaving 7 bases between them. CDR1 is SGHRS and CDR2 is YFSETQ in the germline V gene. Study processing details: Counts of nucleated cells, estimated from reference gene primer amplification, were obtained. Sequenced by immunoSEQ multiplex PCR; TCRdb stores in-frame clones only, minus some. The DNA gave D and trimming, while V, J and clone size come from that table. The sample contains approximately 160,000 clones, 85% to 90% of which appear only once.

The rearrangement uses TRBV5-1 and TRBJ2-2, with a tentative D call TRBD1 (6 bases). The receptor's source is a woman in her 70s with acute or convalescent COVID-19. The sequencing input was peripheral blood. The CDR3 bases are TGCGCCAGCAGCTTGCAGGGGACGAACACCGGGGAGCTGTTTTTT. Translation: CASSLQGTNTGELFF.